This TCR beta chain was recovered during a study of cytomegalovirus exposure and HLA in healthy donors. Study observations and caveats: According to a later analysis, most TCR beta chains associated with CMV appeared HLA-restricted. High specificity and sensitivity for cytomegalovirus status were reported for the classifier. Follow-up analysis later connected one missense variant in DCLRE1C with trimming of TCR beta V- and J-genes.

60 Vbeta and 13 Jbeta primers were used in PCR. Method: immunoSEQ multiplex PCR; TCRdb's copy keeps in-frame clones and lacks some. The data show some 130,000 clones, about 80% seen once. The V gene's germline CDR1 is GTSNPN and CDR2 SVGIG (reference sequence). The CDR3 is 17 residues long. V lost 8 bases, J lost 5 bases, and 22 bases stayed unmatched. Regarding this clone: Its antigen is unidentified.

The specimen sequenced was PBMCs. This receptor was obtained from a man younger than 45 in good health and CMV-seronegative. This chain joins TRBV30 and TRBJ2-5; TRBD1 matches at 8 bases. The CDR3 nucleotides read TGTGCCCGATCCACTGGAGGGACAGGCCTTAGGGGGGAGACCCAGTACTTC. Protein sequence: CARSTGGTGLRGETQYF.